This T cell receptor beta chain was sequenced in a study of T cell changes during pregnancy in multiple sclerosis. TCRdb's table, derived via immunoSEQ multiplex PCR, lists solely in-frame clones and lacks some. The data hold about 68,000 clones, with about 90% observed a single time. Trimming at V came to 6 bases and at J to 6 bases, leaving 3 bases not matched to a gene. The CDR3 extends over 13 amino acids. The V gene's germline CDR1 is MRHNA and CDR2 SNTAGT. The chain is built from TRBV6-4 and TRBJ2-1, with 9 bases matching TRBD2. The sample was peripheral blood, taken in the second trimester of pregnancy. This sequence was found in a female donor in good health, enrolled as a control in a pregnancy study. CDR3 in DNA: TGTGCCAGCAGACTTAGCGGGAGCAATGAGCAGTTCTTC. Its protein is CASRLSGSNEQFF.